This is a list of T cell receptor beta chains from one sample in a study of blood T cell repertoires in COVID-19. Repertoires were generated with immunoSEQ multiplex PCR, while TCRdb's copy carries only in-frame clones and drops some. Of approximately 210,000 clones listed, about nine tenths are singletons. Sequenced material: PBMCs or T cells enriched from blood (not recorded which). These receptors were collected from a man aged 25 to 40 in a cohort exposed to, infected with or recovered from COVID-19 (not recorded which). CDR3s include the opening cysteine and the closing phenylalanine or tryptophan. A row's size may be missing; if present it is once, few, many or a size class.

len: 13
j_gene: TRBJ2-7
v_gene: TRBV29-1
abundance: -
CDR3aa: CSVQTGAGYEQYF

len: 13
j_gene: TRBJ2-7
v_gene: TRBV29-1
abundance: once
CDR3aa: CSVDGTNSYEQYF

len: 16
j_gene: TRBJ2-3
v_gene: TRBV6-6
abundance: -
CDR3aa: CASSYLKGGRNDTQYF

len: 16
j_gene: TRBJ1-2
v_gene: TRBV13
abundance: once
CDR3aa: CASSLGLGTGLDGYTF

len: 19
j_gene: TRBJ2-7
v_gene: TRBV6-1
abundance: -
CDR3aa: CASSEALQGTSGRAYEQYF

len: 13
j_gene: TRBJ2-7
v_gene: TRBV28
abundance: -
CDR3aa: CASSLDSIYEQYF

len: 17
j_gene: TRBJ1-4
v_gene: TRBV19
abundance: once
CDR3aa: CASSYLGSGGYNEKLFF

len: 13
j_gene: TRBJ1-1
v_gene: TRBV7-3
abundance: -
CDR3aa: CASGSGMNTEAFF

len: 13
j_gene: TRBJ2-7
v_gene: TRBV28
abundance: -
CDR3aa: CASSPFRGYEQYF

len: 15
j_gene: TRBJ1-5
v_gene: TRBV2
abundance: -
CDR3aa: CASIRGPGQGQPQHF

len: 14
j_gene: TRBJ1-2
v_gene: TRBV6-1
abundance: -
CDR3aa: CASSEVWSGDGYTF

len: 14
j_gene: TRBJ1-5
v_gene: TRBV29-1
abundance: -
CDR3aa: CSPEGQGADQPQHF

len: 16
j_gene: TRBJ1-6
v_gene: TRBV28
abundance: -
CDR3aa: CASSLALGRGNSPLHF

len: 12
j_gene: TRBJ1-2
v_gene: TRBV3-1/TRBV3-2
abundance: once
CDR3aa: CASRTGGYGYTF

len: 17
j_gene: TRBJ1-6
v_gene: TRBV11-2
abundance: -
CDR3aa: CASSPEGMGFYNSPLHF

len: 14
j_gene: TRBJ2-7
v_gene: TRBV9
abundance: -
CDR3aa: CASSVGLEGYEQYF

len: 16
j_gene: TRBJ2-3
v_gene: TRBV10-1
abundance: -
CDR3aa: CASSDHGWSLTDTQYF

len: 13
j_gene: TRBJ1-4
v_gene: TRBV27
abundance: -
CDR3aa: CASSRTGLSRLFF

len: 13
j_gene: TRBJ1-1
v_gene: TRBV5-1
abundance: -
CDR3aa: CASSLQGSTEAFF

len: 14
j_gene: TRBJ2-1
v_gene: TRBV28
abundance: -
CDR3aa: CASSTRSSYNEQFF

len: 12
j_gene: TRBJ2-5
v_gene: TRBV3-1/TRBV3-2
abundance: -
CDR3aa: CASSRTPQTQYF

len: 16
j_gene: TRBJ1-2
v_gene: TRBV28
abundance: once
CDR3aa: CASSLSDSFWNYGYTF

len: 13
j_gene: TRBJ1-1
v_gene: TRBV15
abundance: -
CDR3aa: CATSGDMNTEAFF

len: 14
j_gene: TRBJ1-1
v_gene: TRBV27
abundance: -
CDR3aa: CASSLSNSVTEAFF

len: 11
j_gene: TRBJ2-1
v_gene: TRBV7-3
abundance: few
CDR3aa: CASSSNNEQFF

len: 14
j_gene: TRBJ2-7
v_gene: TRBV7-2
abundance: -
CDR3aa: CASSSTGSSYEQYF

len: 17
j_gene: TRBJ2-3
v_gene: TRBV6-4
abundance: -
CDR3aa: CASSDSFRAGSTDTQYF

len: 12
j_gene: TRBJ1-5
v_gene: TRBV28
abundance: -
CDR3aa: CASSFSYQPQHF

len: 15
j_gene: TRBJ2-1
v_gene: TRBV7-9
abundance: -
CDR3aa: CASSSGTSGTNEQFF

len: 14
j_gene: TRBJ2-7
v_gene: TRBV29-1
abundance: -
CDR3aa: CSVGERQPPYEQYF

len: 15
j_gene: TRBJ1-1
v_gene: TRBV4-3
abundance: -
CDR3aa: CASSQVSGSFTEAFF

len: 15
j_gene: TRBJ1-2
v_gene: TRBV28
abundance: -
CDR3aa: CASSFPGGGYYGYTF

len: 15
j_gene: TRBJ1-4
v_gene: TRBV7-9
abundance: -
CDR3aa: CASSSNRKVDEKLFF

len: 16
j_gene: TRBJ1-3
v_gene: TRBV5-1
abundance: -
CDR3aa: CASSLDRGEIGNTIYF

len: 14
j_gene: TRBJ1-4
v_gene: TRBV29-1
abundance: -
CDR3aa: CSVRPGHNNEKLFF

len: 16
j_gene: TRBJ1-2
v_gene: TRBV7-9
abundance: -
CDR3aa: CASSSSFGQRPYGYTF

len: 12
j_gene: TRBJ2-7
v_gene: TRBV28
abundance: -
CDR3aa: CASRTGDYEQYF

len: 17
j_gene: TRBJ1-5
v_gene: TRBV27
abundance: -
CDR3aa: CASSLKGTGWYNQPQHF

len: 11
j_gene: TRBJ1-6
v_gene: TRBV28
abundance: -
CDR3aa: CASSINSPLHF

len: 18
j_gene: TRBJ2-1
v_gene: TRBV29-1
abundance: -
CDR3aa: CSVEGVLAGGGSYNEQFF

len: 17
j_gene: TRBJ1-3
v_gene: TRBV18
abundance: -
CDR3aa: CASSPPAGVVIGNTIYF

len: 16
j_gene: TRBJ2-7
v_gene: TRBV27
abundance: once
CDR3aa: CASSSRLDRSRHEQYF

len: 14
j_gene: TRBJ1-2
v_gene: TRBV24-1
abundance: -
CDR3aa: CATSDRGTGKGYTF

len: 16
j_gene: TRBJ1-5
v_gene: TRBV28
abundance: -
CDR3aa: CASSLYGAGLNQPQHF